A selection of T cell receptor beta chains follows, all from one sample in a study of T-cell reconstitution after alpha-beta-depleted transplantation in children. From the PCR reads, TCRdb called clonotypes with MiXCR, one entry per CDR3 protein. In the table there are about 610,000 distinct CDR3 sequences, 10% to 13% of which are singletons. Sequenced here: PBMCs from the stem cell graft donor, sampled from the stem cell graft. These receptors were collected from a human donor who donated a stem cell graft to a child with acute myeloid leukemia. Both conserved end residues are part of each CDR3. D genes are given only for firm matches. The size field is filled for only some rows; it gives once, few, many or a size class.

CDR3 protein	V gene	CDR3 length	clone size	D gene	J gene
CAISETGGLGEAFF	TRBV10-3	14	few	TRBD1	TRBJ1-1
CASSQVQGTYEQYF	TRBV4-3	14	few	-	TRBJ2-7
CASSYQRTGGSYEQYF	TRBV6-5	16	-	TRBD2	TRBJ2-7
CASSWGPTGTDTQYF	TRBV5-1	15	few	-	TRBJ2-3
CASSLRTSSEQFF	TRBV7-3	13	many	TRBD2	TRBJ2-1
CSVVYRVYQETQYF	TRBV29-1	14	few	-	TRBJ2-5
CATSAGPLYEQYF	TRBV12-3/TRBV12-4	13	-	TRBD2	TRBJ2-7
CSALDSHGSYEQYF	TRBV20-1	14	-	-	TRBJ2-7
CASSLAWSSTDTQYF	TRBV5-1	15	-	-	TRBJ2-3
CSASDHGGDRYEQYF	TRBV20-1	15	few	-	TRBJ2-7
CANKSRLGAGGPSFTDTQYF	TRBV6-4	20	few	TRBD2	TRBJ2-3
CASSLSAWGLAKNIQYF	TRBV12-3/TRBV12-4	17	-	-	TRBJ2-4